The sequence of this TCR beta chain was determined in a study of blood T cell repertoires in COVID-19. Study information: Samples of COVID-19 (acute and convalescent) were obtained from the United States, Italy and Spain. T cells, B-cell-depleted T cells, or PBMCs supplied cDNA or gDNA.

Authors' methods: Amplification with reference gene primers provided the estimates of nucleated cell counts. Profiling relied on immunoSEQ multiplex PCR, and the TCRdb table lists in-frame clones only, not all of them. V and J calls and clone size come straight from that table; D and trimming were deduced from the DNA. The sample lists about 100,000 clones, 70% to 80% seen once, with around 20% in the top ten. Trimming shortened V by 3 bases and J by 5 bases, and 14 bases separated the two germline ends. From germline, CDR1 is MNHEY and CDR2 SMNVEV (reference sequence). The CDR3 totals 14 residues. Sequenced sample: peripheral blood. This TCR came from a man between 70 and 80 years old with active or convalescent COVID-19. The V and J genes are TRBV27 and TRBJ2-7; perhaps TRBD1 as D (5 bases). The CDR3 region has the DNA TGTGCCAGCAGTTTTACCAGGGCTAAGAACGAGCAGTACTTC. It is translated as CASSFTRAKNEQYF.